The entry that follows covers one T cell receptor (beta chain) sequence. Only a few counts were recorded for this clonotype. Its binding antigen is unknown. Base-call qualities are not available, and no considerably larger clone is one nucleotide away. PBMCs were isolated by Ficoll-Paque density gradient centrifugation. These data come from a study of T-cell memory formation after mild COVID-19 (dated by TCRdb to the early 2020s). The study in broad terms: TCR sequence clusters from the two donors were largely donor specific. In a couple of donors, T-cell clones that expanded and contracted after mild COVID-19 were tracked by sequencing TCRalpha and TCRbeta repertoires over time. Two young, previously healthy adult volunteers made up the cohort, one male and one female.

CDR1 MGHRA and CDR2 YSYEKL were looked up in the germline V gene. V and J are truncated by 1 base and 4 bases respectively, leaving an intervening sequence of 14 bases. Inclusive of the bounding cysteine and phenylalanine, the CDR3 is 16 residues long. Only the CDR3 DNA is retained, 48 bases long and in frame from the first base. Sequenced using an Illumina NovaSeq 6000. Using 5'RACE with constant-segment primers, TCRalpha and TCRbeta cDNA libraries were constructed, with sample barcodes and unique molecular identifiers added in the process. Trizol reagent was used to extract RNA from every sample. The libraries were amplified in two PCR steps, and the second step added a second sample barcode and Illumina TruSeq adapters. Sequencing of libraries was performed on an Illumina NovaSeq with 2 x 150 bp paired-end reads. The paper's processing steps were these. Demultiplexing of reads and collapsing into UMI-guided consensus sequences were performed with migec v1.2.7. Using mixcr v2.1.11, the UMI consensuses were aligned to TRA and TRB V and J templates and assembled into clonotypes. Expanded or contracted clonotypes were those called significant by both edgeR and NoisET, with noise models trained on biological replicates. For edgeR calls, the thresholds were a false discovery rate-adjusted p below 0.01 and a log2 fold-change of 1. PCA with hierarchical clustering of max-normalized trajectories of the 1000 most abundant clonotypes was used as exploratory dynamics analysis. Separately sequenced CD4+ and CD8+ repertoires were used to assign the CD4 or CD8 phenotype of responding clones. Using fastp trimming at Q25 and MiXCR clonotype assembly, TCRdb reanalyzed the public sequencing data and kept in-frame beta chains. Each record represents a unique CDR3 protein, reported with the most common genes and DNA among its rows. These V and J calls are TCRdb output, not the study's own analysis. For this sample there are about 250,000 distinct CDR3 sequences; approximately 15% appear just once. The ten biggest clones cover less than 2.5% of the sample.

On the study overall, not on this receptor specifically: The detection of some responding clones in pre-infection memory suggests that pre-existing cross-reactive memory T cells joined the SARS-CoV-2 response. Whether the second-wave clones peaking on day 37 were SARS-CoV-2 specific was not confirmed. Only two mild cases were covered by the study, and larger cohorts that include severe cases with pre-infection samples were considered necessary. From day 15 to 85, contracting clones showed balanced CD4/CD8 phenotypes, whereas a second wave of clones that expanded from day 15 to 37 leaned towards CD4+. Contracting CD4+ clones were located mainly in the CM and EM memory subsets, whereas CD8+ clones were found to be enriched in EMRA.

The clonotype was recovered from an adult woman who had mild COVID-19 (a few samples of this study predate the infection). The sample titles of this study are shuffled in the database, so cell type and time point are left out; the donor was told from shared clones. The sequenced material came from PBMCs or a T cell subset sorted from them (not recorded which). The chain joins TRBV4-1 to TRBJ1-5, with TRBD1 as a weak D call on 5 bases. CDR3 reads: CASSQVGQGGNQPQHF. The nucleotide sequence reads TGCGCCAGCAGCCAAGTAGGGCAGGGTGGAAATCAGCCCCAGCATTTT.